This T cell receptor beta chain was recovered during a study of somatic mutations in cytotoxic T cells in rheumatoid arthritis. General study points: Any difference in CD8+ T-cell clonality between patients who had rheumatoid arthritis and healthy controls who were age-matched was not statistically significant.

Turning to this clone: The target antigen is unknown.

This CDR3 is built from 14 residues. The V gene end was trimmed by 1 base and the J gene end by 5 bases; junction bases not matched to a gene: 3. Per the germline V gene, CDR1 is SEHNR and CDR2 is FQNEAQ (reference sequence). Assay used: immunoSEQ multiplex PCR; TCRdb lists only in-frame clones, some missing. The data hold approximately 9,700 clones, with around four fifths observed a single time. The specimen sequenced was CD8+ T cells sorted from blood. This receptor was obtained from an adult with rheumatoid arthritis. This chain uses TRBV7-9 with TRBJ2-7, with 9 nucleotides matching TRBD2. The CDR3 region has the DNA TGTGCCAGCAGCTTAGATGTAGCGGGAGACGAGCAGTACTTC. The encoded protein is CASSLDVAGDEQYF.